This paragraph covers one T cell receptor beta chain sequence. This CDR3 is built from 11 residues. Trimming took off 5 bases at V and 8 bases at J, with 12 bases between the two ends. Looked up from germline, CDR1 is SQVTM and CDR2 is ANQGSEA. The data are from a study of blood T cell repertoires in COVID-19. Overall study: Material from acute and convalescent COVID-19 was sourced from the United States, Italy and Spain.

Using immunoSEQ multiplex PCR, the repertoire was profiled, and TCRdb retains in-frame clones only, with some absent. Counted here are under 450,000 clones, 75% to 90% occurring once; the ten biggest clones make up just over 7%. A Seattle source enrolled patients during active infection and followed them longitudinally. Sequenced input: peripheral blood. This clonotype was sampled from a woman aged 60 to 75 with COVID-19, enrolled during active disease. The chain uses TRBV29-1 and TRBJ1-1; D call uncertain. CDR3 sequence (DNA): TGCAGCGTTCCACGGGGAATGGAAGCTTTCTTT. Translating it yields CSVPRGMEAFF.